Listed below are T cell receptor beta chains from one sample, sequenced in a study of blood T cell repertoires in COVID-19. Only in-frame clones appear in the TCRdb table, and some are missing; sequencing was by immunoSEQ multiplex PCR. The table has under 150,000 clones, around 83% seen once. The sequenced sample was peripheral blood. These receptors were obtained from a man aged 80 or over with active or convalescent COVID-19. Both conserved end residues are part of each CDR3. The D gene is left open where the match is weak. Size tells how often a clone was seen (once, few, many) or the class of an expanded clone, and some rows leave it out.

J: TRBJ1-2; V: TRBV12-3/TRBV12-4; D: TRBD1; size: -; length: 13; CDR3: CASNRDSDYGYTF; DNA: TGTGCCAGCAACCGGGACAGTGATTACGGCTACACCTTC
J: TRBJ1-2; V: TRBV11-2; D: TRBD1; size: -; length: 14; CDR3: CASSQRQGTYGYTF; DNA: TGTGCCAGCAGCCAGAGACAGGGGACCTATGGCTACACCTTC
J: TRBJ2-3; V: TRBV4-3; D: TRBD1; size: -; length: 15; CDR3: CASSQDGQGTDTQYF; DNA: TGCGCCAGCAGCCAAGACGGACAGGGGACAGATACGCAGTATTTT
J: TRBJ2-7; V: TRBV5-5; D: TRBD1; size: once; length: 15; CDR3: CASSQSGTGGHEQYF; DNA: TGTGCCAGCAGCCAGTCAGGGACAGGGGGCCACGAGCAGTACTTC
J: TRBJ1-2; V: TRBV6-5; D: -; size: -; length: 15; CDR3: CASSSTGSLNHGYTF; DNA: TGTGCCAGCAGTAGTACAGGGAGTTTGAACCATGGCTACACCTTC
J: TRBJ1-5; V: TRBV9; D: TRBD1; size: -; length: 15; CDR3: CASSAGQGAYQPQHF; DNA: TGTGCCAGCAGCGCCGGACAGGGGGCGTATCAGCCCCAGCATTTT
J: TRBJ1-4; V: TRBV28; D: TRBD1; size: -; length: 15; CDR3: CASRITGADSEKLFF; DNA: TGTGCCAGCAGGATTACAGGGGCGGATAGTGAAAAACTGTTTTTT
J: TRBJ2-1; V: TRBV6-4; D: TRBD1; size: once; length: 14; CDR3: CASSDSTGAHEQFF; DNA: TGTGCCAGCAGTGACTCGACAGGGGCACATGAGCAGTTCTTC
J: TRBJ1-3; V: TRBV7-3; D: -; size: -; length: 14; CDR3: CASSLTAAGNTIYF; DNA: TGTGCCAGCAGCTTAACGGCGGCGGGAAACACCATATATTTT
J: TRBJ2-2; V: TRBV7-3; D: -; size: -; length: 17; CDR3: CASSFPRTGIDTGELFF; DNA: TGTGCCAGCAGCTTCCCTAGAACAGGGATCGACACCGGGGAGCTGTTTTTT
J: TRBJ2-7; V: TRBV5-5; D: TRBD1; size: -; length: 15; CDR3: CASSFLDRVVYEQYF; DNA: TGTGCCAGCAGCTTTTTGGACAGGGTTGTCTACGAGCAGTACTTC
J: TRBJ2-7; V: TRBV5-4; D: TRBD1; size: -; length: 15; CDR3: CASSSPTGAAYEQYF; DNA: TGTGCCAGCAGCTCACCGACAGGGGCCGCCTACGAGCAGTACTTC